This T cell receptor (beta chain) was captured by sequencing in a study of cytomegalovirus exposure and HLA in healthy donors. About the research overall: The roughly 100 million unique TCR beta sequences, from roughly 170 million T cells, were found by an earlier analysis.

Points on this clone: Its antigen is undetermined.

Study findings and constraints: Trimming of TCR beta V- and J-genes showed a link, identified in a later analysis, to a missense DCLRE1C variant.

The PCR used 60 Vbeta and 13 Jbeta primers. Only in-frame clones appear in the TCRdb table, and some are missing; sequencing was by immunoSEQ multiplex PCR. Of around 91,000 clones in the sample, around 85% were seen once. The TCR comes from a man aged 18 to 29 in good health and CMV-seronegative. Sequenced sample: PBMCs.

The CDR3 loop reads CASSDRDRGSGNTIYF. CDR3 nucleotides: TGTGCCAGCAGTGATAGGGACAGGGGCTCTGGAAACACCATATATTTT. The genes are TRBV6-1 and TRBJ1-3; 10 positions match TRBD1. The CDR3 has 16 amino acids. V was pared by 3 bases and J by 0 bases, with 2 bases of the junction left unmatched. Per germline, CDR1 MNHNS and CDR2 SASEGT.